What follows are 31 T cell receptor beta chains derived from one specimen sequenced in a study of control samples from healthy donors and cancer patients. This table comes from immunoSEQ multiplex PCR, and its TCRdb copy is limited to in-frame clones, with some not included. The top ten hold about 3.5% of the sample, which has roughly 120,000 clones, about 95% seen once. Sample: blood. The receptors come from a man aged 30 to 45 in good health.

The gene calls are TRBV4-3 and TRBJ2-7; the match to TRBD2 covers 12 bases. Germline lookup yields CDR1 LGHNA and CDR2 YSLEER. CDR3 size: 17 residues. After removal of 2 bases from V and 0 bases from J, the junction contained 5 bases not matched to a gene. The chain's CDR3 is CASSQTSGGTSSYEQYF. The CDR3 nucleotides are TGCGCCAGCAGCCAAACTAGCGGGGGGACTAGCTCCTACGAGCAGTACTTC.

The V gene is TRBV19, the J gene TRBJ2-1; D might be TRBD1 or TRBD2, each matching 5 bases. Trimming shortened V by 5 bases and J by 3 bases, and 8 bases separated the two germline ends. The CDR3 loop spans 13 amino acids. Germline values: CDR1 LNHDA, CDR2 SQIVND (reference sequence). The CDR3 region has the DNA TGTGCCAGTAGTGTTGGGGGCTACAATGAGCAGTTCTTC. Translated, it gives CASSVGGYNEQFF.

This sequence joins TRBV7-3 and TRBJ2-5, with 13 bases aligning to TRBD2. The germline V gene encodes CDR1 SGHTA and CDR2 FQGTGA. The CDR3 runs to 16 residues. Losses at the gene ends were 0 bases for V and 5 bases for J; bases not matched to a gene: 3. CDR3 in DNA: TGTGCCAGCAGCTTAACAGGGACTAGCGGGGTGGAGACCCAGTACTTC. This sequence encodes CASSLTGTSGVETQYF.

The CDR3 DNA reads as TGTGCCAGCAGCTTGGCCAGTTACCGGGACAGCTCCTACAATGAGCAGTTCTTC. Protein: CASSLASYRDSSYNEQFF. This sequence joins TRBV5-4 and TRBJ2-1; 7 nucleotides match TRBD1. V was clipped by 0 bases and J by 0 bases; unmatched bases: 9. Germline CDR1 is SGHNT and CDR2 is YYREEE (reference sequence). There are 18 residues in the CDR3.

J is TRBJ1-1 and V is TRBV7-2; unclear D gene. The V and J ends lost 0 bases and 3 bases respectively, with 8 bases between them. The CDR3 is made up of 14 amino acids. Germline assignment: CDR1 SGHTA and CDR2 FQGNSA. CDR3: CASSLAREDTEAFF. The CDR3 DNA reads TGTGCCAGCAGCTTAGCAAGGGAAGACACTGAAGCTTTCTTT.

The CDR3 nucleotides read TGTGCCAGCAGTTACCCACAGGGGGAGGGCTACACCTTC. It codes for CASSYPQGEGYTF. The V call is TRBV6-6, the J call TRBJ1-2; 8 bases agree with TRBD1. CDR3 size: 13 residues. CDR1 is MNHNY and CDR2 is SVGAGI in the germline V gene (reference sequence). The trim removed 2 bases at V and 8 bases at J, leaving 4 bases unmatched.

The CDR3 nucleotides read TGTGCCAGCGGGCCTCGTAACACTGAAGCTTTCTTT. Its protein product is CASGPRNTEAFF. The V and J genes are TRBV11-2 and TRBJ1-1; D unclear. Germline V gene sequence: CDR1 SGHAT, CDR2 FQNNGV. Trimming took off 8 bases at V and 2 bases at J, with 9 bases between the two ends. The CDR3 extends over 12 amino acids.

The chain recombines TRBV6-4 with TRBJ1-2; 9 bases align to TRBD1. There are 13 residues in the CDR3. Trimming cost V 6 bases and J 6 bases; bases outside gene matches: 5. Per the germline V gene, CDR1 is MRHNA and CDR2 is SNTAGT. This CDR3 reads CASSRGQGHGYTF. The CDR3, as DNA: TGTGCCAGCAGCCGGGGACAGGGCCATGGCTACACCTTC.

The chain employs TRBV4-2 and TRBJ2-5; TRBD2 matches at 8 bases. Germline trimming cut 5 bases from V and 5 bases from J; bases unmatched to any gene: 7. The CDR3 contains 14 residues. In germline, CDR1 is LGHNA, CDR2 YNFKEQ. CDR3 in amino acids: CASSESGGRETQYF. CDR3 coding DNA: TGTGCCAGCAGCGAGAGCGGGGGCAGGGAGACCCAGTACTTC.

This clone was seen just once. The chain carries TRBV5-6 and TRBJ1-2; D not resolved. This CDR3 region has 14 residues. CDR1 and CDR2 from the germline V gene are SGHDT and YYEEEE. Trimming cost V 1 base and J 0 bases, with 7 bases left between them. The CDR3 DNA reads TGTGCCAGCAGCTTGCCGGGAGCTAACTATGGCTACACCTTC. Protein product: CASSLPGANYGYTF.

The chain links TRBV7-2 to TRBJ2-7, with D perhaps given as TRBD1 or TRBD2 (5 bases each). This CDR3 contains 15 residues. Trimming removed 1 base at V and 5 bases at J, with 15 bases between. Per the germline V gene, CDR1 is SGHTA and CDR2 is FQGNSA. The CDR3 sequence: CASSLDWQGVHEQYF. DNA of the CDR3: TGTGCCAGCAGCTTAGACTGGCAGGGAGTACACGAGCAGTACTTC.

The chain uses TRBV9 and TRBJ1-4; D is perhaps TRBD1 (5 bases). The germline V gene encodes CDR1 SGDLS and CDR2 YYNGEE. V was trimmed by 2 bases and J by 8 bases, leaving 13 bases between them. The length of the CDR3 is 14 residues. This chain's CDR3 is CASSVEQGEEKLFF. The CDR3 DNA follows: TGTGCCAGCAGCGTCGAGCAGGGTGAGGAAAAACTGTTTTTT. Full variable domain (missing parts from reference TRBV9 and TRBJ1-4): DSGVTQTPKHLITATGQRVTLRCSPRSGDLSVYWYQQSLDQGLQFLIQYYNGEERAKGNILERFSAQQFPDLHSELNLSSLELGDSALYFCASSVEQGEEKLFFGSGTQLSVL.

This clone was observed once. V usage is TRBV29-1 and J usage is TRBJ2-7; unclear D gene. Germline V gene data show CDR1 as SQVTM and CDR2 as ANQGSEA. The length of the CDR3 is 12 residues. V lost 0 bases and J lost 6, with 9 bases in between. As DNA, the CDR3 is TGCAGCGTTGAAGATCCCAATGCCGAGCAGTACTTC. Amino acid sequence: CSVEDPNAEQYF.

The chain couples TRBV2 to TRBJ1-1; D unresolved. This CDR3 region has 13 residues. Trimming removed 4 bases from V and 3 bases from J, with 9 bases in between. Germline V gene data show CDR1 as SNHLY and CDR2 as FYNNEI. The CDR3 sequence: CASSGALYTEAFF. The CDR3 DNA follows: TGTGCCAGCAGTGGAGCCCTTTACACTGAAGCTTTCTTT.

The chain uses TRBV19 and TRBJ1-5; 10 bases are shared with TRBD1. V was pared by 6 bases and J by 9 bases, with 11 bases of the junction left unmatched. CDR3 length equals 15 residues. Per the germline V gene, CDR1 is LNHDA and CDR2 is SQIVND (reference sequence). The CDR3 loop reads CASSPGQGSPMPQHF. The CDR3 DNA sequence: TGTGCCAGTAGCCCGGGACAGGGGTCCCCGATGCCCCAGCATTTT. Full variable domain (missing parts from reference TRBV19 and TRBJ1-5): DGGITQSPKYLFRKEGQNVTLSCEQNLNHDAMYWYRQDPGQGLRLIYYSQIVNDFQKGDIAEGYSVSREKKESFPLTVTSAQKNPTAFYLCASSPGQGSPMPQHFGDGTRLSIL.

The CDR3 reads CASSQESAHNYGYTF. CDR3 nucleotides: TGCGCCAGCAGCCAAGAGTCAGCCCATAACTATGGCTACACCTTC. The J gene is TRBJ1-2, the V gene TRBV4-3; no clear D. Germline lookup yields CDR1 LGHNA and CDR2 YSLEER. Trimming shortened V by 0 bases and J by 1 base, and 9 bases separated the two germline ends. The CDR3 has 15 amino acids.

The V gene is TRBV6-5, the J gene TRBJ1-4; D unresolved. The V end was cut by 0 bases, the J end by 4 bases, with 6 bases between. Germline values: CDR1 MNHEY, CDR2 SVGAGI. CDR3 length equals 14 residues. In DNA, the CDR3 is TGTGCCAGCAGTTACTCTCGGTATAATGAAAAACTGTTTTTT. Protein product: CASSYSRYNEKLFF.

V and J are TRBV29-1 and TRBJ2-5; D is unresolved. CDR1 is SQVTM and CDR2 is ANQGSEA in the germline V gene. The CDR3 totals 10 residues. The V end was cut by 6 bases, the J end by 3 bases, with 5 bases between. CDR3 nucleotide sequence: TGCAGCGTCCAGGAAGAGACCCAGTACTTC. This sequence encodes CSVQEETQYF.

The chain is built from TRBV19 and TRBJ2-1; D is ambiguous. Germline V CDR1 and CDR2: LNHDA, SQIVND (reference sequence). V gave up 6 bases and J gave up 7 bases, with 13 bases separating them. This CDR3 is built from 13 residues. The CDR3 bases are TGTGCCAGTAGCGCAGGTGGCTGGAATGAGCAGTTCTTC. Its translation is CASSAGGWNEQFF.

The V and J genes are TRBV10-1 and TRBJ2-1; possibly TRBD1 or TRBD2 for D (5 bases each). Trimming removed 0 bases at V and 4 bases at J, with 10 bases between. The CDR3 is 15 amino acids. Germline V gives CDR1 WNHNN, CDR2 SYGVQD (reference sequence). CDR3 DNA sequence: TGCGCCAGCAGTGAGTCGGGCAGGGAGTACAATGAGCAGTTCTTC. Its translation: CASSESGREYNEQFF.

The chain employs TRBV28 and TRBJ2-7; D tentatively reads TRBD1 or TRBD2 (5 bases each). The CDR3 sequence is 15 residues long. The V end lost 8 bases, the J end lost 7 bases, and 24 bases lay between the germline ends. Germline values: CDR1 MDHEN, CDR2 SYDVKM. Written as DNA, the CDR3 is TGTGCCAGCCGTAGGCAGGGAACCCCGACGGGGGAGCAGTACTTC. Protein product: CASRRQGTPTGEQYF. Full variable domain (outside the CDR3, taken from reference TRBV28 and TRBJ2-7): DVKVTQSSRYLVKRTGEKVFLECVQDMDHENMFWYRQDPGLGLRLIYFSYDVKMKEKGDIPEGYSVSREKKERFSLILESASTNQTSMYLCASRRQGTPTGEQYFGPGTRLTVT.

The chain uses TRBV19 and TRBJ2-7; no reliable D call. V was pared by 4 bases and J by 1 base, with 11 bases between. This CDR3 is built from 14 residues. Germline CDR1 is LNHDA and CDR2 is SQIVND (reference sequence). CDR3 in DNA: TGTGCCAGTAGTAAGGTAGCATGGTCCTACGAGCAGTACTTC. Amino acids: CASSKVAWSYEQYF.

The J gene is TRBJ2-5, the V gene TRBV3-1 (or the pseudogene TRBV3-2); 8 bases are a match to TRBD1. The CDR3 is 13 residues long. The germline gives CDR1 LGHDT, CDR2 YNNKEL (reference sequence). The V segment lost 3 bases and the J segment 9 bases; nucleotides outside the gene matches: 6. CDR3 sequence reads: CASSHGQGASQYF. The CDR3 DNA reads as TGTGCCAGCAGCCACGGGCAGGGGGCTTCCCAGTACTTC.

This clone was recorded only once. This chain links TRBV9 with TRBJ2-7; 7 bases align to TRBD1. The trim removed 0 bases at V and 4 bases at J, leaving 7 bases unmatched. Germline V gives CDR1 SGDLS, CDR2 YYNGEE. This CDR3 comprises 15 residues. The CDR3 DNA is TGTGCCAGCAGCGTAGGGGAGACAGGGATTTACGAGCAGTACTTC. This gives the protein CASSVGETGIYEQYF.

The V gene is TRBV7-2, the J gene TRBJ1-3; D is unclear. V was clipped by 0 bases and J by 0 bases, with 12 bases between them. The CDR3 runs to 17 residues. Germline V CDR1 and CDR2: SGHTA, FQGNSA. The CDR3 DNA reads TGTGCCAGCAGCTTAGCGTTTGAAGTACACTCTGGAAACACCATATATTTT. This sequence encodes CASSLAFEVHSGNTIYF.

The rearrangement links TRBV18 to TRBJ1-1; D not certain. CDR3 length equals 15 residues. CDR1 is KGHSH and CDR2 is LQKENI in the germline V gene. The germline V and J ends were trimmed by 1 base and 1 base, with 10 bases remaining between them. The CDR3, as DNA: TGTGCCAGCTCACCACGGGAAGGGCCGAACACTGAAGCTTTCTTT. Its protein product is CASSPREGPNTEAFF.

The chain employs TRBV5-4 and TRBJ1-6, with 9 bases fitting TRBD1. The CDR3 has 15 residues. Germline values: CDR1 SGHNT, CDR2 YYREEE (reference sequence). Germline trimming cut 0 bases from V and 7 bases from J; bases unmatched to any gene: 2. In DNA form, the CDR3 reads TGTGCCAGCAGCTTGGCGGGGACAGGGAATTCACCCCTCCACTTT. This codes for CASSLAGTGNSPLHF.

This clone appeared a single time. This chain joins TRBV7-2 and TRBJ1-5; TRBD1 might be the D (6 bases). V shed 2 bases and J shed 2 bases, with 13 bases lying between them. CDR3 length equals 16 residues. Germline-derived CDR1 and CDR2 are SGHTA and FQGNSA. The CDR3, as DNA: TGTGCCAGCAGCTTATCAGGGGTTCTGGGCAATCAGCCCCAGCATTTT. It translates to CASSLSGVLGNQPQHF.

V and J are TRBV25-1 and TRBJ2-7; possibly TRBD2 for D (6 bases). Germline-derived CDR1 and CDR2 are MGHDK and SYGVNS. This CDR3 is built from 16 residues. V lost 3 bases to trimming and J lost 3 bases, with 18 bases between them. The CDR3 spells CASSDNMPRGNYEQYF. DNA for the CDR3: TGTGCCAGCAGTGACAATATGCCGCGGGGTAACTACGAGCAGTACTTC.

The rearrangement uses TRBV6-2 or TRBV6-3 and TRBJ1-2; D is possibly TRBD1 (5 bases). The CDR3 has 15 amino acids. V lost 2 bases and J 4 bases, leaving 14 bases between the germline ends. CDR1 is MNHEY, CDR2 SVGEGT, per germline. The CDR3 here is CASSYTVTGGYGYTF. The CDR3 DNA reads as TGTGCCAGCAGTTACACAGTAACAGGCGGCTATGGCTACACCTTC.

J is TRBJ1-6 and V is TRBV7-9; D is unresolved. The CDR3 contains 15 residues. V was pared by 1 base and J by 9 bases, with 13 bases between. The germline gives CDR1 SEHNR, CDR2 FQNEAQ (reference sequence). CDR3 region: CASSLGGIAGSPLHF. Written as DNA, the CDR3 is TGTGCCAGCAGCTTAGGTGGGATTGCCGGTTCACCCCTCCACTTT. Complete variable domain (other parts from reference TRBV7-9 and TRBJ1-6): DTGVSQNPRHKITKRGQNVTFRCDPISEHNRLYWYRQTLGQGPEFLTYFQNEAQLEKSRLLSDRFSAERPKGSFSTLEIQRTEQGDSAMYLCASSLGGIAGSPLHFGNGTRLTVT.